This is a list of T cell receptor beta chains from one sample in a study of control samples from healthy donors and cancer patients. Using immunoSEQ multiplex PCR, the repertoire was profiled, and TCRdb retains in-frame clones only, with some absent. The sample has 150,000 to 200,000 clones, 85% to 95% seen once. Sequences were obtained from blood. These receptors were taken from a man younger than 35 in good health. Both conserved end residues are trimmed from each CDR3. A clone size is listed for some rows: how often the clone was seen (once, few, many), or a class if it is expanded.

>TRBV10-2|NA
ASRQGNEQF
>TRBV5-1|NA
ASSFSQSNEQF
>TRBV7-9|NA
ASSPNRATTSSYNSPLH
>TRBV28|once
ASSLGGTATNEKLF
>TRBV5-1|NA
ASSLANAGGLDEQY
>TRBV9|NA
ASSVGRQSNYGYT
>TRBV20-1|NA
MWGRTDTQY
>TRBV6-5|NA
ASSSGHEQF
>TRBV5-1|NA
ASSLAGADTQY
>TRBV18|NA
ASSPRRNTEAF
>TRBV7-3|NA
ASSLSYVNTEAF
>TRBV28|once
ASRRSGTAYYEQY
>TRBV9|NA
ASSALHSGRNYGYT
>TRBV7-2|once
ASSSRGQDNSPLH
>TRBV5-1|once
ASSSRAGGKGKDTQY
>TRBV7-2|NA
ASSSNRQGLFYGYT
>TRBV18|NA
ASSPPSVNTGELF
>TRBV5-6|NA
ASSLAGNTEAF
>TRBV12-5|NA
ASGLTGEAF
>TRBV12-5|once
ASGSLVGTETGELF
>TRBV7-9|NA
ASSVPVDMTTDQETQY
>TRBV7-2|once
ASMRLGTDTQY
>TRBV6-1|NA
ASSEALGQGTRPDYGYT
>TRBV5-5|NA
ASSDPGQGSYGYT
>TRBV3-1/TRBV3-2|NA
ASSQLRGSQETQY
>TRBV30|NA
AWRSRSSGNTIY
>TRBV5-8|NA
ASRTGTSGDTGELF
>TRBV19|NA
ASSRGGMAEAF
>TRBV3-1/TRBV3-2|NA
ASSQDPGVGTEQY
>TRBV28|NA
ASSLSDTGTEAF
>TRBV5-1|NA
ASSYQDFTDTQY
>TRBV10-3|NA
AISRDRGRLADEQY
>TRBV20-1|NA
SVSKGGYT
>TRBV27|NA
ASRAGPEGYT